This T cell receptor beta chain was identified during a study of CD8 T cells in ankylosing spondylitis (dated by TCRdb to about 2017). For the study in its entirety: The study profiled T cell receptor beta repertoires in healthy donors and ankylosing spondylitis patients to find disease-linked TCR variants. The full study cohort comprised 20 to 25 ankylosing spondylitis patients and approximately 100 healthy donors. Peripheral blood was sampled, and synovial fluid was additionally collected from ankylosing spondylitis patients. Paper-wide results and their limitations: A TCR beta motif made up of fewer than 10 highly homologous amino acid variants appeared to be characteristic of blood from ankylosing spondylitis patients. The disease-linked clones were reported to be significantly enriched in matched synovial fluid samples from ankylosing spondylitis patients. In peripheral blood, the disease-linked clones were found at relatively low frequencies and had a CD8+ phenotype. Some TCR beta motif variants had previously been reported in synovial fluid and blood of reactive arthritis patients, which suggested common disease-initiation mechanisms.

These reads were obtained on an Illumina HiSeq 2500. Quantitative 5'-RACE with molecular barcodes was the method used to prepare the TCR beta libraries. Per the authors' processing: A new computational method based on a probabilistic model of VDJ rearrangement was used to identify disease-linked TCR variants. TCRdb trimmed public reads at Q25 via fastp, called clones via MiXCR and kept in-frame beta chains. CDR3 protein sequences are deduplicated, and each keeps its most common genes and DNA. None of the V and J calls come from the authors' own analysis; TCRdb made them. The sample data list roughly 230,000 distinct CDR3 sequences, and 15% to 20% of these were observed just once. The ten most abundant clones make up approximately 33% of the sample. This clonotype came up a few times. Its antigen specificity is not known. No much larger clone exists at a distance of one base, and base qualities are not known.

Sequenced: blood, either unsorted or a sorted T cell fraction (not recorded which). The sequence was obtained from a male donor with ankylosing spondylitis or in good health (not recorded which).

The CDR3 region has the sequence CASSPGGPYEQYF. The nucleotide sequence is TGCGCCAGCAGCCCGGGTGGCCCCTACGAGCAGTACTTC. The sequence links TRBV4-3 to TRBJ2-7, with no confident D gene call. Reading the germline V gene gives CDR1 LGHNA and CDR2 YSLEER. V is reduced by 4 bases and J by 2 bases, leaving a spacing of 9 bases between them. Including cysteine and phenylalanine, the CDR3 has 13 amino acids. This entry keeps only the CDR3 DNA: 39 bases, framed from base 1.